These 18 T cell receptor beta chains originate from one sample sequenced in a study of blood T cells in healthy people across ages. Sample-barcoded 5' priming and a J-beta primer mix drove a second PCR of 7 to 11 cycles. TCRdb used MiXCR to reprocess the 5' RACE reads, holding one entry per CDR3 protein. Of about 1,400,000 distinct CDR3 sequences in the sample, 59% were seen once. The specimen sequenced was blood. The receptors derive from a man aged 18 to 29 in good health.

CDR3 bases: TGTGCCAGCAGGAGAAGAGCGGGAGTGGGAGATACGCAGTATTTT. Translating it yields CASRRRAGVGDTQYF. The chain combines TRBV6-2 or TRBV6-3 with TRBJ2-3, with 8 positions matching TRBD2. Germline-derived CDR1 and CDR2 are MNHEY and SVGEGT. The ends lost 6 bases at V and 5 bases at J; junction bases unmatched: 10. This CDR3 has 15 residues.

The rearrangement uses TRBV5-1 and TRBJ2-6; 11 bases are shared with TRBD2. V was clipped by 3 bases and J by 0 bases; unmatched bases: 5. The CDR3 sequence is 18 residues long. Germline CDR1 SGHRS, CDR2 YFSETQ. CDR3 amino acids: CASSYGLAGLSGANVLTF. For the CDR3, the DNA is TGCGCCAGCAGCTACGGACTAGCGGGCCTCTCTGGGGCCAACGTCCTGACTTTC.

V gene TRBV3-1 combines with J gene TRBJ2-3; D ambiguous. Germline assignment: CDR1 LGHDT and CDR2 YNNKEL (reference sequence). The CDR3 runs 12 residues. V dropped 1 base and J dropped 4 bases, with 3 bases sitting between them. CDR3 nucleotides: TGTGCCAGCAGCCAAGTAGCAGATACGCAGTATTTT. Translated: CASSQVADTQYF.

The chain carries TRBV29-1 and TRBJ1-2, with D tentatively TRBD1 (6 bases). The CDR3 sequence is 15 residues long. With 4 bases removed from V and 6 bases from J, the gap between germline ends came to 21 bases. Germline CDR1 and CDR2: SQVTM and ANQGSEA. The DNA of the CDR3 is TGCAGCGTTGGGGGGCTAGAGAGAGTTCGGAATGGCTACACCTTC. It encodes CSVGGLERVRNGYTF. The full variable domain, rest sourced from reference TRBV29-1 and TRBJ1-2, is SAVISQKPSRDICQRGTSLTIQCQVDSQVTMMFWYRQQPGQSLTLIATANQGSEATYESGFVIDKFPISRPNLTFSTLTVSNMSPEDSSIYLCSVGGLERVRNGYTFGSGTRLTVV.

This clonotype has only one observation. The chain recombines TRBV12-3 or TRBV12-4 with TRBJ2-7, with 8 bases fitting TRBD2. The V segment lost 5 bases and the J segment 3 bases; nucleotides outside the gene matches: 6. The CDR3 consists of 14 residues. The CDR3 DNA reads TGTGCCAGCAGTCCCGGGACTAGTTTCTACGAGCAGTACTTC. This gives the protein CASSPGTSFYEQYF.

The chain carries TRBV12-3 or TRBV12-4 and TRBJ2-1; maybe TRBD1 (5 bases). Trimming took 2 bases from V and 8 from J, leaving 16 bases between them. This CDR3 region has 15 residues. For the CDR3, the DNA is TGTGCCAGCAGTTTAACAAGCCCCACCAGGGATGAGCAGTTCTTC. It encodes CASSLTSPTRDEQFF.

CDR3 protein: CASSQEAEGTDTQYF. CDR3 in DNA: TGCGCCAGCAGCCAAGAAGCGGAGGGTACAGATACGCAGTATTTT. The rearrangement uses TRBV4-3 and TRBJ2-3; possible D gene TRBD2, 6 bases. V lost 0 bases and J lost 3, with 10 bases in between. The germline V gene has CDR1 LGHNA and CDR2 YSLEER. This CDR3 contains 15 residues.

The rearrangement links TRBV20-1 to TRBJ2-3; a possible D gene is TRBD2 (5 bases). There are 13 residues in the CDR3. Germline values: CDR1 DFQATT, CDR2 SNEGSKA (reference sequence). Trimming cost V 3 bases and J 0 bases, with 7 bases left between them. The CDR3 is CSASGGSTDTQYF. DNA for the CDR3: TGCAGTGCTAGTGGAGGTAGCACAGATACGCAGTATTTT.

In DNA form, the CDR3 reads TGTGCCAGCAGTAACCAGGGGGCAGGGAACACCGGGGAGCTGTTTTTT. It specifies CASSNQGAGNTGELFF. The chain couples TRBV12-3 or TRBV12-4 to TRBJ2-2; 8 bases fit TRBD1. This CDR3 contains 16 residues. V lost 5 bases and J lost 1; bases outside the gene matches: 6.

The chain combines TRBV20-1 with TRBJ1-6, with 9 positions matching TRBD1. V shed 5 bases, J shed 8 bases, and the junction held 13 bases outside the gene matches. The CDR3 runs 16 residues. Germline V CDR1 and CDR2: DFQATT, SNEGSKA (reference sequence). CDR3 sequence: CSARPLGGQGYSPLHF. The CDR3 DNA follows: TGCAGTGCTCGCCCCTTAGGGGGACAGGGTTATTCACCCCTCCACTTT.

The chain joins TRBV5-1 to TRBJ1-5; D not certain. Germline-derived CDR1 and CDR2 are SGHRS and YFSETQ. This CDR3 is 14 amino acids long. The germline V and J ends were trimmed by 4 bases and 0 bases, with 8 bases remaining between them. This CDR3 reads CASSMGPSNQPQHF. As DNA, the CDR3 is TGCGCCAGCAGCATGGGTCCTAGCAATCAGCCCCAGCATTTT.

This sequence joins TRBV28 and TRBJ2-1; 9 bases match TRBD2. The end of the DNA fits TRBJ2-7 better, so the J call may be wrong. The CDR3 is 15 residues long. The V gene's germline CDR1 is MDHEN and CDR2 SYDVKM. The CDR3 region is CASSLLAGSYNEQYF. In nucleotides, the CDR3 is TGTGCCAGCAGTTTGCTAGCGGGGTCCTACAATGAGCAGTACTTC.

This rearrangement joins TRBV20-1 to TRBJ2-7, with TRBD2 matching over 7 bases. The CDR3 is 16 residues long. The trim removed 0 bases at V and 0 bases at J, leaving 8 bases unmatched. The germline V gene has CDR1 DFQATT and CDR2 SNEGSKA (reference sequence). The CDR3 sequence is CSARDSSSGSSYEQYF. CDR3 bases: TGCAGTGCTAGAGATTCGTCTAGCGGTTCCTCCTACGAGCAGTACTTC.

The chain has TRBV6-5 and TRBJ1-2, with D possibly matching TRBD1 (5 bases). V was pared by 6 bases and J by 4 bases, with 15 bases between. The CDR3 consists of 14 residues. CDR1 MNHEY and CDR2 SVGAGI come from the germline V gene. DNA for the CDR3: TGTGCCAGCAGACCTACCGGGACCCTCTATGGCTACACCTTC. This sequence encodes CASRPTGTLYGYTF.

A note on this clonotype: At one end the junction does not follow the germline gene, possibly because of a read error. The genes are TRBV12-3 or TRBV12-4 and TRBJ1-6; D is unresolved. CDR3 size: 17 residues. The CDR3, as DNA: TGTGCCAGCAGTTCGTCTCGGGTCGGGTCCTATAATTCGCCCCTCCACTTT. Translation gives CASSSSRVGSYNSPLHF.

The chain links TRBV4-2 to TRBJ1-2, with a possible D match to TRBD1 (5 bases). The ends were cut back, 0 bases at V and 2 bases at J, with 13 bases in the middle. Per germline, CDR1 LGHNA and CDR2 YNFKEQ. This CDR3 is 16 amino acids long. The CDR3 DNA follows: TGTGCCAGCAGCCAAGATCTAAGGGCAGGGAACTATGGCTACACCTTC. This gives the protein CASSQDLRAGNYGYTF.

The CDR3 DNA follows: TGTGCCATCAGGACCGGACTATTCAATGAGCAGTTCTTC. Translation gives CAIRTGLFNEQFF. The rearrangement links TRBV10-3 to TRBJ2-1; weak D call: TRBD2 (6 bases). V was clipped by 6 bases and J by 6 bases, with 12 bases between them. The germline CDR1 and CDR2 sequences are ENHRY and SYGVKD. The CDR3 runs to 13 residues.

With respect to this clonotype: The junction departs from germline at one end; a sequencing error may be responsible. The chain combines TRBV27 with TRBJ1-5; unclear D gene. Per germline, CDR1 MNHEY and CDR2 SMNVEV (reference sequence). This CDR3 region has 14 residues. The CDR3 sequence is CASSSLDSNQHQHF. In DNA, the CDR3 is TGTGCCAGTTCCTCCCTTGATAGCAATCAGCACCAGCATTTT.